A selection of T cell receptor beta chains follows, all from one sample in a study of T cells in Graves' hyperthyroidism and ophthalmopathy. In TCRdb, the multiplex PCR reads were re-called with MiXCR into one record per CDR3 protein. In the table there are about 580,000 distinct CDR3 sequences, more than 45% of which are singletons. The source material was peripheral blood or thyroid tissue (not recorded which). Every receptor here comes from a woman in her late teens or twenties with Graves' hyperthyroidism. Each CDR3 is given with its conserved first and last residue. Fields, in order: CDR3 protein, CDR3 DNA, V gene, J gene, clone size, D gene. A D gene is named only where the DNA matches it firmly. Not every row has a clone size; where given, it reads once, few, many or a size class.

CASSELGGDGEKLFF	TGTGCCAGCAGTGAACTAGGGGGAGACGGTGAAAAACTGTTTTTT	TRBV6-1	TRBJ1-4	.	.
CASSSTTSLGGQETQYF	TGTGCCAGCAGTTCGACGACCTCACTAGGGGGACAAGAGACCCAGTACTTC	TRBV12-3/TRBV12-4	TRBJ2-5	once	.
CANGRGRDNEQFF	TGTGCCAACGGACGGGGTAGGGACAATGAGCAGTTCTTC	TRBV10-3	TRBJ2-1	.	.
CSSYAGELTDTQYF	TGCAGCAGTTACGCGGGAGAGTTGACAGATACGCAGTATTTT	TRBV29-1	TRBJ2-3	once	TRBD2
CASTGGTRDSSYEQNF	TGTGCCAGCACCGGGGGAACTCGGGATAGCTCCTACGAGCAGAACTTC	TRBV2	TRBJ2-7	.	.
CSAFQDSGNTIYF	TGCAGTGCTTTCCAGGATTCAGGAAACACCATATATTTT	TRBV20-1	TRBJ1-3	many	.
CASSSGTGINEQYF	TGCGCCAGCAGCTCCGGGACAGGGATAAATGAGCAGTACTTC	TRBV5-1	TRBJ2-7	.	TRBD1
CASSFRTRELFF	TGTGCCAGCAGCTTCCGGACCAGGGAGCTGTTTTTT	TRBV7-9	TRBJ2-2	.	.
CAISEGGGTEAFF	TGTGCCATCAGTGAGGGAGGGGGAACTGAAGCTTTCTTT	TRBV10-3	TRBJ1-1	.	.
CASSKLLAKNIQYF	TGTGCCAGCAGTAAACTCCTAGCCAAAAACATTCAGTACTTC	TRBV25-1	TRBJ2-4	few	.
CSARENRGETQYF	TGCAGTGCTAGAGAGAACAGGGGGGAGACCCAGTACTTC	TRBV20-1	TRBJ2-5	many	TRBD1
CASSTQGVRETQYF	TGTGCCAGCAGTACCCAGGGTGTACGAGAGACCCAGTACTTC	TRBV6-2/TRBV6-3	TRBJ2-5	few	.
CSVEDSDRAYGYTF	TGCAGCGTTGAAGACTCCGACAGGGCCTATGGCTACACCTTC	TRBV29-1	TRBJ1-2	many	TRBD1
CASSVGPTSDHEQYF	TGTGCCAGCAGCGTAGGTCCGACTAGCGACCACGAGCAGTACTTC	TRBV9	TRBJ2-7	many	TRBD2
CASRVGTSALETQYF	TGTGCCAGCAGGGTGGGGACTAGCGCTTTGGAGACCCAGTACTTC	TRBV2	TRBJ2-5	.	TRBD2
CASSIWIAGGPREQYF	TGTGCCAGTAGTATCTGGATCGCGGGAGGGCCCCGCGAGCAGTACTTC	TRBV19	TRBJ2-7	.	TRBD2
CASSEFGNYGCTF	TGTGCCAGCAGTGAATTCGGAAACTATGGCTGCACCTTC	TRBV2	TRBJ1-2	many	.
CASTATVMGGLYGYTF	TGTGCTAGCACCGCGACAGTGATGGGAGGACTCTATGGCTACACCTTC	TRBV7-9	TRBJ1-2	few	.
CASSPGPLVYNEAFF	TGTGCCAGCAGCCCCGGCCCCTTAGTATACAATGAAGCTTTCTTT	TRBV7-3	TRBJ1-1	.	.
CSVRAGGAYEQYF	TGCAGCGTTAGGGCAGGGGGGGCGTACGAGCAGTACTTC	TRBV29-1	TRBJ2-7	once	.
CASRPTGGENQPQHF	TGTGCCAGCAGGCCTACAGGGGGAGAGAATCAGCCCCAGCATTTT	TRBV6-6	TRBJ1-5	few	TRBD1
CASGLLGEAFF	TGTGCCAGCGGACTTCTGGGGGAAGCTTTCTTT	TRBV5-4	TRBJ1-1	many	.
CASSVAQNYGYTF	TGTGCCAGCAGCGTGGCCCAAAACTATGGCTACACCTTC	TRBV9	TRBJ1-2	many	.
CATSAQNVGYGYTF	TGTGCCACCAGTGCCCAGAACGTGGGATATGGCTACACCTTC	TRBV24-1	TRBJ1-2	.	.
CASSERESYGYTF	TGCGCCAGCAGTGAAAGGGAATCCTATGGCTACACCTTC	TRBV10-1	TRBJ1-2	many	.
CATSDLVSDSYNEQFF	TGTGCCACCAGTGATTTAGTGAGCGACTCCTACAATGAGCAGTTCTTC	TRBV24-1	TRBJ2-1	.	.
CASSLGRVASEGELFF	TGTGCCAGCAGCTTAGGCCGGGTGGCTAGCGAAGGGGAGCTGTTTTTT	TRBV7-3	TRBJ2-2	many	.
CASSPGQRVMNTEAFF	TGTGCCAGCAGTCCCGGACAAAGGGTCATGAACACTGAAGCTTTCTTT	TRBV6-5	TRBJ1-1	many	.